Listed below are T cell receptor beta chains from one sample, sequenced in a study of cytotoxic CD8 clonotypes in ibrutinib-treated CLL. The table came from immunoSEQ multiplex PCR; TCRdb's copy has only in-frame clones and leaves some out. The sample has just over 200,000 clones; more than 65% are singletons. The sequencing used PBMCs, collected after 12 months of ibrutinib treatment. Source of these receptors: a human donor with chronic lymphocytic leukemia. Each CDR3 is given with its conserved first and last residue. D genes are given only for firm matches. Only some rows state a clone size, as once, few, many or a class for expanded clones.

d_gene	v_gene	j_gene	abundance	CDR3nt	CDR3aa
TRBD1	TRBV6-5	TRBJ1-2	-	TGTGCCAGCAGTTACGGCTCAGGGGGCTTCTATGGCTACACCTTC	CASSYGSGGFYGYTF
TRBD1	TRBV4-2	TRBJ2-2	-	TGTGCCAGCAGCCCCACTCCCGGGGGACAGGGGGGGACCGGGGAGCTGTTTTTT	CASSPTPGGQGGTGELFF
-	TRBV11-2	TRBJ1-5	-	TGTGCCAGCAGCGTAACGGCGGGGGACACTAATCAGCCCCAGCATTTT	CASSVTAGDTNQPQHF
-	TRBV29-1	TRBJ2-1	-	TGTAGTGGGAGCTCCTACAATGAGCAGTTCTTC	CSGSSYNEQFF
-	TRBV6-6	TRBJ1-5	few	TGTGCCAGCAGTCTTACCAGTGGACGCGTACAGCCCCAGCATTTT	CASSLTSGRVQPQHF
-	TRBV7-2	TRBJ1-2	-	TGTGCCAGCAGCTTAGAGGGGCAGGTCTATGGCTACACCTTC	CASSLEGQVYGYTF
TRBD2	TRBV5-1	TRBJ2-1	-	TGCGCCAGCAGCTTAGGACTAGCGGGTCGAAATGAGCAGTTCTTC	CASSLGLAGRNEQFF
TRBD2	TRBV9	TRBJ2-3	-	TGTGCCAGCAGCGCAGCACTAGCGGGAGGGCCGGATACGCAGTATTTT	CASSAALAGGPDTQYF
-	TRBV9	TRBJ2-3	-	TGTGCCAGCAGCGCACAGGGAAGCACAGATACGCAGTATTTT	CASSAQGSTDTQYF
-	TRBV6-5	TRBJ2-7	-	TGTGCCAGCAGTTACTCGAATCAGGCGTATCAGTACTTC	CASSYSNQAYQYF
-	TRBV7-2	TRBJ1-5	-	TGTGCCAGCAGCCCCACGGCGACAGGAAGCAATCAGCCCCAGCATTTT	CASSPTATGSNQPQHF
TRBD2	TRBV11-2	TRBJ2-3	few	TGTGCCAGCAGCCCCCGAACTAGCGTCACAGATACGCAGTATTTT	CASSPRTSVTDTQYF
-	TRBV27	TRBJ1-2	-	TGTGCCAGCAGTTTTTTTGCGGGGGCGCGCTATGGCTACACCTTC	CASSFFAGARYGYTF
-	TRBV7-3	TRBJ1-1	-	TGTGCCAGCAGCTTCGGACCCCGGGGTGGCGACACTGAAGCTTTCTTT	CASSFGPRGGDTEAFF
TRBD1	TRBV5-6	TRBJ2-7	-	TGTGCCAGCAGCGGTACAGGGGCCCGGGCCTACGAGCAGTACTTC	CASSGTGARAYEQYF
TRBD1	TRBV6-5	TRBJ1-2	-	TGTGCCAGCAGTTCAATTTCCGGGACAGCTGGCTACACCTTC	CASSSISGTAGYTF
-	TRBV9	TRBJ1-6	-	TGTGCCAGCAGCGTAGACGTCCATAATTCACCCCTCCACTTT	CASSVDVHNSPLHF
TRBD1	TRBV4-2	TRBJ2-7	-	TGTGCCAGCAGCCATGGGGCCGGGACAGCCTACTACGAGCAGTACTTC	CASSHGAGTAYYEQYF
TRBD2	TRBV9	TRBJ2-3	-	TGTGCCAGCAGCGTTTGGACTAGCGGGGCAGATACGCAGTATTTT	CASSVWTSGADTQYF
-	TRBV27	TRBJ2-2	-	TGTGCCAGCAGCTACACTCGGACAGCGAACACCGGGGAGCTGTTTTTT	CASSYTRTANTGELFF
-	TRBV5-1	TRBJ1-1	-	TGCGCCAGCAGCCTCACTACGTCGAACACTGAAGCTTTCTTT	CASSLTTSNTEAFF
-	TRBV6-5	TRBJ2-3	-	TGTGCCAGCAGTTTAGGAAAATCCACAGATACGCAGTATTTT	CASSLGKSTDTQYF
TRBD1	TRBV25-1	TRBJ2-1	-	TGTGCCATATCTGACAGGGATAGGAATGAGCAGTTCTTC	CAISDRDRNEQFF
-	TRBV27	TRBJ1-2	-	TGTGCCAGCAGTTTACTTTCAGGGAATAATCCAGGCTACACCTTC	CASSLLSGNNPGYTF
-	TRBV6-5	TRBJ2-3	-	TGTGCCAGCAGTTACAGAGGCGGGGCTGTAGATACGCAGTATTTT	CASSYRGGAVDTQYF
-	TRBV6-5	TRBJ1-3	-	TGTGCCAGCATTCCCGGGGGCTCTGGAAACACCATATATTTT	CASIPGGSGNTIYF
-	TRBV18	TRBJ1-2	-	TGTGCCAGCTCACCGAAGGGGACCTATGGCTACACCTTC	CASSPKGTYGYTF
-	TRBV28	TRBJ1-1	-	TGTGCCAGCAGTTTATATCCCGCCCGCGTTATGAACACTGAAGCTTTCTTT	CASSLYPARVMNTEAFF
-	TRBV19	TRBJ1-2	-	TGTGCCAGTATTGGGGGCTCTTATGGCTACACCTTC	CASIGGSYGYTF
TRBD2	TRBV4-2	TRBJ2-3	-	TGTGCCAGCAGCCAAGGGACTAGCGGGAATACGCAGTATTTT	CASSQGTSGNTQYF
TRBD1	TRBV6-5	TRBJ2-7	-	TGTGCCAGCAGTTTTAGGGGACAGGGGGCCCACGAGCAGTACTTC	CASSFRGQGAHEQYF
-	TRBV5-1	TRBJ1-2	-	TGCGCCAGCAGCCTCGGACAGCCCTCCAACTATGGCTACACCTTC	CASSLGQPSNYGYTF
-	TRBV28	TRBJ2-5	-	TGTGCCAGCAGTACAGGGCAGGGGACCCAGTACTTC	CASSTGQGTQYF
TRBD1	TRBV16	TRBJ2-7	-	TGTGCCAGCAACCCCTCTAGGGGGACAGGGCTCGAGCAGTACTTC	CASNPSRGTGLEQYF
-	TRBV29-1	TRBJ2-3	-	TGCAGCGTTGATCGCCCTAGCGTTCCTAGCACAGATACGCAGTATTTT	CSVDRPSVPSTDTQYF
-	TRBV27	TRBJ2-3	-	TGTGCCAGCAGTCCATTTGGGGGCGCTAGAGATACGCAGTATTTT	CASSPFGGARDTQYF
-	TRBV5-5	TRBJ2-7	-	TGTGCCAGCAGCCTCCTGCCGACAGCGTCCCTGCCCTACGAGCAGTACTTC	CASSLLPTASLPYEQYF
TRBD2	TRBV5-8	TRBJ2-1	once	TGTGCCAGCAGCTTTACCGGGACTAGCATTTCCTACAATGAGCAGTTCTTC	CASSFTGTSISYNEQFF
TRBD1	TRBV7-2	TRBJ1-4	-	TGTGCCAGCAGCTTAGCGCGCACAGGGGATCGGGGAAAACTGTTTTTT	CASSLARTGDRGKLFF
-	TRBV4-3	TRBJ2-6	-	TGCGCCAGCAGCCCCCCCACCCGGGGCTCTGGGGCCAACGTCCTGACTTTC	CASSPPTRGSGANVLTF
-	TRBV6-1	TRBJ1-2	once	TGTGCCTCGTATCACAGGATTTTTTATGGCTACACCTTC	CASYHRIFYGYTF